Given below is one T cell receptor beta chain in context. Its antigen is not yet known. No much larger clone exists at a distance of one base, and base qualities are not known. From cysteine to phenylalanine, the CDR3 is 15 amino acids long. Only CDR3 DNA remains: 45 bases, in frame from the first base. CDR1 and CDR2 are read off the germline V gene as SGHVS and FQNEAQ. Cut back by 4 bases and 3 bases, the V and J ends lie 16 bases apart. The data stem from a study of shared clonotypes between healthy human individuals (dated by TCRdb to between 2020 and 2021). In the study overall: The cohort included a few men and a couple of women between 18 and 49 years of age. Libraries were prepared and TCR repertoires were sequenced by different laboratories using diverse techniques, in order to increase sequencing depth and limit assay-specific biases. Blood TCR repertoires of roughly five healthy adults were deeply sequenced to estimate repertoire size and the extent of clonotype sharing between individuals. Between about 0.8 and 9 billion PBMCs per donor were obtained by leukapheresis. For each donor, CD4 naive and CD4 memory were each given three plates, CD8 naive was given two plates, and CD8 memory was given one plate. General findings and caveats noted by the study authors: Pairwise subsampling led to the expectation that sequencing depth would affect the degree of clonotype sharing among donors. Sampling was limited to blood, and TCR repertoires in tissue likely differ from TCR repertoires in blood. The genetic and exposure-history diversity represented was limited by the small number of donors. Sharing across several donors was observed for around 5% of naive CD4, over 3% of naive CD8, roughly 2.3% of memory CD4, and around 0.44% of memory CD8 clonotypes. Even with the large sequencing depth, rarefaction of the sorted-subset datasets indicated that sequencing was incomplete. Compared with non-shared clonotypes, clonotypes shared by all four sorted-subset donors had higher generation probabilities. Naive subsets generally had larger estimated clonotype richness than memory subsets did.

The donors were healthy, HIV-negative adults with no recently reported acute infections or vaccinations. Every donor was a Caucasian adult residing in Nashville, Tennessee, USA. Magnetic negative selection was used to enrich CD4+ T cells, after which naive cells were positively selected on CD45RA and the negative fraction became the memory subset. After blood collection by leukapheresis, PBMCs were isolated using Ficoll-Histopaque density gradient centrifugation and then cryopreserved in the vapor phase of liquid nitrogen. Analytical flow cytometry was used to check the purity and quantity of every magnetically sorted T cell population. Genomic DNA was isolated from each sorted fraction and quantified by UV absorbance on a Nanodrop 2000c. Using the deep immunoSEQ assay, multiplex PCR amplified TCR CDR3 regions from genomic DNA. For each cell subset, the extracted genomic DNA was distributed evenly across all wells of several immunoSEQ 96-well plates, and each plate served as one replicate. For sorted subsets, each replicate PCR was loaded with roughly 200 ng genomic DNA, equivalent to 30,000 or so T cell genomes. Purified libraries were quantified with a Qubit 3.0 fluorometer, sized on a Bioanalyzer 2100, and re-quantified with the KAPA Library Quantification kit. A separate single-read 150-cycle Illumina NextSeq 550 flow cell was used to sequence each immunoSEQ 96-well plate. The published analysis was carried out like this. Because only junctional sequences without quality scores were contained in the immunoSEQ output, filtering matching that applied to full-length reads could not be performed. To assign V/J genes and CDR3, sequences were annotated using PyIR, a Python wrapper for IgBLAST v1.9, with IMGT germline references. Any read was removed if the V/J assignment was weak (E-value above 1e-6), the CDR3 was missing, or the read contained stop codons, out-of-frame junctions, or ambiguous translated residues. V3J clonotypes were defined as sequences sharing the same inferred V gene, J gene, and CDR3 amino acid sequence. Percentage overlap between repertoires was calculated by dividing the number of shared unique clonotypes by the size of the smaller repertoire. Three approaches were used to assess repertoire richness: RTK rarefaction, the Chao1 estimator, and Recon v2.1 estimates of unobserved clonotypes. OLGA was used to compute generation probabilities for all TCRbeta clonotypes that the gDNA method yielded from a handful of donors. Entries here come from immuneACCESS through TCRdb and include only in-frame sequences with V and J called. Some clones fail to appear in such tables; in the studies checked, an unresolved V gene covers under half of the shortfall, and the cause of the remainder is unknown. V and J calls and clone size are given by that table; D and trimming were obtained from the DNA. The sample data list roughly 500,000 clones, and 90% to 97% of these were observed just once. The ten largest make up about 0.054% of the sample.

The material sequenced was naive CD4+ T cells sorted from blood. Sample cell subset or site, as interpreted from the label and publication: CD45RA+ positively selected. The V and J segments used are TRBV7-8 and TRBJ2-7; TRBD2 could be the D gene, as 7 bases match. This receptor was taken from a woman in her twenties or thirties in good health. The CDR3 protein is CASSSQGRANYEQYF. In nucleotide form, the sequence is TGTGCCAGCAGCTCCCAGGGGAGGGCGAACTACGAGCAGTACTTC.